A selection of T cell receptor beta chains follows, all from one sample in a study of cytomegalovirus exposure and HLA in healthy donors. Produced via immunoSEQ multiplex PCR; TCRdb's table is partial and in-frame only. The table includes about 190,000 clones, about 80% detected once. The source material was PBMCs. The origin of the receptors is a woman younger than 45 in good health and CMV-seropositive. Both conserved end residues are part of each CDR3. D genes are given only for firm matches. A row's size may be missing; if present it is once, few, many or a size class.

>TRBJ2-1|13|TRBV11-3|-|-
TGTGCCAGCAGCTTAGGAGGCGGCGATGAGCAGTTCTTC
CASSLGGGDEQFF
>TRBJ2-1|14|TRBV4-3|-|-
TGCGCCAGCAGCCAGAACCAGGGGGGCCATGAGCAGTTCTTC
CASSQNQGGHEQFF
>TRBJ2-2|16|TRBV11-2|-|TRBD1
TGTGCCAGCAGGCGACCGGGACAGGGCGACACCGGGGAGCTGTTTTTT
CASRRPGQGDTGELFF
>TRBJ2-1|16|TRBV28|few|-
TGTGCCAGCAGCCCGCTTGGTGGCCGCTCCTACAATGAGCAGTTCTTC
CASSPLGGRSYNEQFF
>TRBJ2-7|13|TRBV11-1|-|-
TGTGCCAGCAGCCCCCGCAGTCAGTACGAGCAGTACTTC
CASSPRSQYEQYF
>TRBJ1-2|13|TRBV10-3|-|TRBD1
TGTGCCATCAGTGAGGGACAGGGCGAAGGCTACACCTTC
CAISEGQGEGYTF
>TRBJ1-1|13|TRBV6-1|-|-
TGTGCCAGCAGTGCACGGTGGAACACTGAAGCTTTCTTT
CASSARWNTEAFF
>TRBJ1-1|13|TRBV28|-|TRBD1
TGTGCCAGCCTAGGGACAGTGAACACTGAAGCTTTCTTT
CASLGTVNTEAFF
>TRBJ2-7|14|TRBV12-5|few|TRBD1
TGTGCTAGTGGGAGGGACAGCTCCACCTACGAGCAGTACTTC
CASGRDSSTYEQYF
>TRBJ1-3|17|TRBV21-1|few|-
TGTGCCAGCAGCAAAGGGGAGACAGGACGCTCTGGAAACACCATATATTTT
CASSKGETGRSGNTIYF
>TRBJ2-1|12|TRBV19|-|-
TGTGCCAGTAGTCCAGGGGTTGGGGAGCAGTTCTTC
CASSPGVGEQFF
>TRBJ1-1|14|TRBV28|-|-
TGTGCCAGCAGAATCGGGGGGAGAGGGGCTGAAGCTTTCTTT
CASRIGGRGAEAFF
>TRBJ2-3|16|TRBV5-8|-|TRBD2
TGTGCCAGCAGCTTGGGGCTAGCGGGAGCGACAGATACGCAGTATTTT
CASSLGLAGATDTQYF
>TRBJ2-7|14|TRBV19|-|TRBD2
TGTGCCAGTTCCATGGAGCGGGAGGGCTACGAGCAGTACTTC
CASSMEREGYEQYF
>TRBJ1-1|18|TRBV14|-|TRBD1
TGTGCCAGCAGCCAAGTGACAGGGGGCTATTATAAGAACACTGAAGCTTTCTTT
CASSQVTGGYYKNTEAFF
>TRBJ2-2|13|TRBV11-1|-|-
TGTGCCAGCAGCCCCGCGCGGGGCGGGGAGCTGTTTTTT
CASSPARGGELFF
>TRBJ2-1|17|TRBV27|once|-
TGTGCCAGCAGTCCGGCCATGACTCAGAGCTCCTACAATGAGCAGTTCTTC
CASSPAMTQSSYNEQFF
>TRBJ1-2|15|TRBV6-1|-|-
TGTGCCAGCAGTGAAGCGACTTGGGGAGGCTATGGCTACACCTTC
CASSEATWGGYGYTF
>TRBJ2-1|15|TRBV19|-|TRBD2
TGTGCCAGTAGTACACTAGCGGGAGACAACAATGAGCAGTTCTTC
CASSTLAGDNNEQFF
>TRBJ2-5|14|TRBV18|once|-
TGTGCCAGCTCACCCTTGGGCTTCCAAGAGACCCAGTACTTC
CASSPLGFQETQYF
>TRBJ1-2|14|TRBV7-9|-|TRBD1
TGTGCCAGCAGCTATGGACAGGGGGTTTATGGCTACACCTTC
CASSYGQGVYGYTF
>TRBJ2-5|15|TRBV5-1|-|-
TGCGCCAGCAGCTGGGGACCGGGACATCAAGAGACCCAGTACTTC
CASSWGPGHQETQYF
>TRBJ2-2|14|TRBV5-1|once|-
TGCGCCAGCAGCCAGGTTTTGGGCACCGGGGAGCTGTTTTTT
CASSQVLGTGELFF
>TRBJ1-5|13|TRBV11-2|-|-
TGTGCCAGCAGCCCGTATACAGATCAGCCCCAGCATTTT
CASSPYTDQPQHF
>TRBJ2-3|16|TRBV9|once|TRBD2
TGTGCCAGCAGCGTAAGAAGCGGGGGGGCCACAGATACGCAGTATTTT
CASSVRSGGATDTQYF
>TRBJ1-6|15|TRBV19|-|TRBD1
TGTGCCAGTAGTACACACAGGGGAGGAGATTCACCCCTCCACTTT
CASSTHRGGDSPLHF
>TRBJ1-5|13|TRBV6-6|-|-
TGTGCCAGCAGCCGGGGTACCAATCAGCCCCAGCATTTT
CASSRGTNQPQHF